A selection of T cell receptor beta chains follows, all from one sample in a study of blood T cell repertoires in COVID-19. The protocol was immunoSEQ multiplex PCR, while the TCRdb copy is restricted to in-frame clones and leaves out a portion. The table lists just over 300,000 clones, roughly 89% of them singletons, with approximately 1.8% in the top ten. Source material: peripheral blood. These receptors originate from a woman aged 25 to 39 with COVID-19, enrolled during active disease. The CDR3 runs from the conserved cysteine through the conserved F or W. A D gene is named only where the DNA matches it firmly. For some rows the clone size is stated as once, few or many, or as a class when expanded; others skip it.

j_call clone_size d_call v_call cdr3_aa cdr3_nt
TRBJ2-6 NA TRBD1 TRBV2 CASSRQGRAGANVLTF TGTGCCAGCAGCAGACAGGGTAGGGCTGGGGCCAACGTCCTGACTTTC
TRBJ1-2 once TRBD1 TRBV19 CASARRGLDYGYTF TGTGCCAGCGCTAGAAGGGGGCTCGACTATGGCTACACCTTC
TRBJ2-3 NA TRBD2 TRBV11-2 CASRVKRLAGGGTDTQYF TGTGCCAGCAGGGTCAAGAGACTAGCGGGGGGGGGCACAGATACGCAGTATTTT
TRBJ1-2 NA NA TRBV5-4 CASSSGALTPFYGYTF TGTGCCAGCAGCTCGGGTGCGTTGACTCCCTTCTATGGCTACACCTTC
TRBJ1-1 NA TRBD1 TRBV28 CASSLPGQAALNTEAFF TGTGCCAGCAGTTTACCCGGACAGGCCGCGCTGAACACTGAAGCTTTCTTT
TRBJ2-1 once NA TRBV24-1 CATAKGMRNSNEQFF TGTGCCACTGCAAAGGGGATGCGAAATAGCAATGAGCAGTTCTTC
TRBJ2-7 NA TRBD1 TRBV7-8 CASSLAIQGEEQYF TGTGCCAGCAGCTTAGCGATACAGGGGGAAGAGCAGTACTTC
TRBJ2-3 NA NA TRBV9 CASSGGSPGDTQYF TGTGCCAGCAGCGGCGGCTCACCAGGGGATACGCAGTATTTT
TRBJ1-6 NA NA TRBV9 CASSVDRVRSYNSPLHF TGTGCCAGCAGCGTAGACAGGGTGAGGTCCTATAATTCACCCCTCCACTTT
TRBJ2-3 NA TRBD2 TRBV3-1/TRBV3-2 CASSRDYTDTQYF TGTGCCAGCAGCCGGGACTACACAGATACGCAGTATTTT
TRBJ2-1 NA NA TRBV11-2 CASSLSGSALDNEQFF TGTGCCAGCAGCTTATCGGGTTCAGCGTTAGACAATGAGCAGTTCTTC
TRBJ1-1 once NA TRBV2 CASRLKNTEAFF TGTGCCAGCAGACTGAAGAACACTGAAGCTTTCTTT
TRBJ1-6 NA NA TRBV2 CASSRGSYNSPLHF TGTGCCAGCAGTCGAGGCTCCTATAATTCACCCCTCCACTTT
TRBJ1-5 few NA TRBV7-2 CASSLGSGRNQPQHF TGTGCCAGCAGCTTAGGGTCGGGTCGGAATCAGCCCCAGCATTTT
TRBJ1-1 NA TRBD1 TRBV14 CASSQGGTGANTEAFF TGTGCCAGCAGCCAAGGGGGTACAGGGGCGAACACTGAAGCTTTCTTT
TRBJ1-6 NA NA TRBV6-1 CASSDRQAISYNSPLHF TGTGCCAGCAGTGACCGGCAGGCCATCTCCTATAATTCACCCCTCCACTTT
TRBJ2-2 NA NA TRBV5-1 CASSPRTGELFF TGCGCCAGCAGCCCAAGGACAGGGGAGCTGTTTTTT
TRBJ1-2 few NA TRBV5-1 CASSNSYGYTF TGCGCCAGCAGCAACAGCTATGGCTACACCTTC
TRBJ1-1 few NA TRBV28 CASSEGVQAFF TGTGCCAGCAGTGAGGGGGTGCAAGCTTTCTTT
TRBJ1-1 NA TRBD1 TRBV4-1 CASSQAGTANTEAFF TGCGCCAGCAGCCAAGCCGGGACAGCGAACACTGAAGCTTTCTTT
TRBJ1-3 NA NA TRBV19 CASSMLASGNTIYF TGTGCCAGTAGTATGCTAGCGTCTGGAAACACCATATATTTT
TRBJ1-1 NA NA TRBV4-1 CASSLTRVTEAFF TGCGCCAGCAGTCTCACACGGGTCACTGAAGCTTTCTTT
TRBJ1-1 NA NA TRBV24-1 CATSEGVEAFF TGTGCCACCAGCGAGGGGGTTGAAGCTTTCTTT
TRBJ1-2 NA NA TRBV6-5 CASSYFPEGAGYTF TGTGCCAGCAGTTATTTCCCTGAGGGAGCTGGCTACACCTTC
TRBJ2-4 NA NA TRBV11-3 CASQGTRGGGIQYF TGTGCCAGCCAGGGGACCCGGGGCGGGGGCATTCAGTACTTC
TRBJ1-3 NA TRBD1 TRBV11-2 CASSFLAGTEYSGNTIYF TGTGCCAGCAGCTTCCTTGCTGGGACAGAGTACTCTGGAAACACCATATATTTT
TRBJ1-1 once TRBD1 TRBV7-9 CASSTRGDRGLRAFF TGTGCCAGCAGCACTAGGGGGGACAGGGGGCTGCGGGCTTTCTTT
TRBJ1-2 NA NA TRBV23-1 CASSQSGVVYYGYTF TGCGCCAGCAGTCAATCAGGGGTTGTATACTATGGCTACACCTTC
TRBJ1-1 NA TRBD1 TRBV7-9 CASSWDSQAIF TGTGCCAGCAGCTGGGACAGTCAGGCGATCTTT
TRBJ1-2 NA NA TRBV28 CASSLRGQDYIFNGYTF TGTGCCAGCAGTTTAAGGGGACAAGACTACATTTTTAATGGCTACACCTTC
TRBJ1-1 NA NA TRBV7-8 CASSLSGVTEAFF TGTGCCAGCAGCTTATCAGGGGTTACTGAAGCTTTCTTT
TRBJ1-6 NA NA TRBV5-5 CASSLQVYNSPLHF TGTGCCAGCAGTCTCCAGGTGTATAATTCACCCCTCCACTTT
TRBJ1-3 NA NA TRBV7-6 CASSLAGGGLMDTIYF TGTGCCAGCAGCTTGGCTGGCGGGGGACTCATGGACACCATATATTTT
TRBJ1-4 NA TRBD1 TRBV4-3 CASSQGRVRGTGEKLFF TGCGCCAGCAGCCAGGGAAGAGTCAGGGGGACGGGGGAAAAACTGTTTTTT
TRBJ1-5 once TRBD1 TRBV7-9 CASSRTGENQPQHF TGTGCCAGCAGTCGGACAGGCGAAAATCAGCCCCAGCATTTT
TRBJ2-6 once TRBD1 TRBV9 CASSPEDRAGANVLTF TGTGCCAGCAGCCCAGAGGACAGGGCTGGGGCCAACGTCCTGACTTTC
TRBJ1-2 once TRBD1 TRBV7-9 CASSLSGTGGYTF TGTGCCAGCAGCCTTTCCGGGACAGGAGGCTACACCTTC
TRBJ2-1 NA NA TRBV2 CASSEGGQGISYNEQFF TGTGCCAGCAGTGAGGGGGGGCAGGGGATTTCTTACAATGAGCAGTTCTTC
TRBJ1-2 NA NA TRBV2 CASSVTGYGYTF TGTGCCAGCAGTGTGACAGGCTATGGCTACACCTTC
TRBJ2-3 NA NA TRBV9 CASSVGRGTDTQYF TGTGCCAGCAGCGTAGGACGGGGCACAGATACGCAGTATTTT
TRBJ1-1 NA NA TRBV4-1 CASSLEVGGTEAFF TGCGCCAGCAGCCTTGAAGTAGGGGGCACTGAAGCTTTCTTT
TRBJ1-4 NA NA TRBV30 CAWSVNRGGEKLFF TGTGCCTGGAGTGTAAACCGCGGTGGTGAAAAACTGTTTTTT
TRBJ1-5 NA NA TRBV7-2 CASSHDRSNQPQHF TGTGCCAGCAGCCACGACAGGAGCAATCAGCCCCAGCATTTT
TRBJ2-7 few TRBD2 TRBV27 CASSQGLAGGPYEQYF TGTGCCAGCAGTCAGGGACTAGCGGGGGGCCCCTACGAGCAGTACTTC
TRBJ1-5 NA NA TRBV7-2 CASSSGLTGQPQHF TGTGCCAGCAGTTCTGGGCTAACCGGTCAGCCCCAGCATTTT
TRBJ2-4 NA TRBD1 TRBV28 CASSLSVIGQGGDIQYF TGTGCCAGCAGTTTATCCGTGATTGGACAGGGAGGCGACATTCAGTACTTC
TRBJ2-1 NA TRBD1 TRBV7-9 CASSFPGQGYNEQFF TGTGCCAGCAGCTTCCCGGGACAGGGGTACAATGAGCAGTTCTTC
TRBJ2-7 NA NA TRBV10-3 CAISQGTNYEQYF TGTGCCATCAGCCAGGGGACCAACTACGAGCAGTACTTC
TRBJ2-1 NA TRBD2 TRBV11-3 CASSPGTSGNNEQFF TGTGCCAGCAGCCCCGGGACTAGCGGAAACAATGAGCAGTTCTTC
TRBJ2-3 few TRBD2 TRBV30 CAWGGGLATDTQYF TGTGCCTGGGGTGGGGGACTAGCCACAGATACGCAGTATTTT
TRBJ2-3 few NA TRBV7-9 CASSPSVADTQYF TGTGCCAGCAGCCCATCCGTAGCAGATACGCAGTATTTT
TRBJ1-4 few NA TRBV5-8 CASSLYKGRSEKLFF TGTGCCAGCAGCTTGTATAAAGGGAGAAGTGAAAAACTGTTTTTT
TRBJ1-2 NA NA TRBV5-1 CASSLVPKSTYGYTF TGCGCCAGCAGCTTGGTTCCTAAGTCTACCTATGGCTACACCTTC